This T cell receptor beta chain was sequenced during a study of cytomegalovirus exposure and HLA in healthy donors. With 60 Vbeta and 13 Jbeta primers, the PCR was carried out. Clones were sequenced by immunoSEQ multiplex PCR, and TCRdb holds only the in-frame ones, with some missing. Of 120,000 or so clones listed, about 80% were seen once; the top ten hold 1%. This receptor was identified in a man aged 40-55 years in good health and CMV-seronegative. Input material: PBMCs.

The CDR3 reads CASSLVRQFSTEAFF. CDR3 nucleotides: TGTGCCAGCAGCTTAGTCAGGCAATTCAGCACTGAAGCTTTCTTT. The chain combines TRBV7-2 with TRBJ1-1; D uncertain. Germline lookup yields CDR1 SGHTA and CDR2 FQGNSA. This CDR3 is 15 amino acids long. Deletions cut 1 base from V and 4 bases from J, with 13 bases between.